Included here is one T cell receptor beta chain sequence, with context. The antigen is unknown. One entry per CDR3 protein, called by TCRdb with MiXCR from the 5' RACE reads. The table records around 430,000 distinct CDR3 sequences, approximately 15% of them present only once. With 6 bases removed from V and 1 base from J, the gap between germline ends came to 3 bases. Germline CDR1 KGHDR, CDR2 SFDVKD. This CDR3 has 11 amino acids. The data belong to a study of T-cell memory formation after mild COVID-19. Study context: Among the donors, TCR clusters were largely specific to each donor.

Study-wide points: For contracting clones, CD4+ ones sat mainly in CM and EM, CD8+ in EMRA.

The chain combines TRBV24-1 with TRBJ2-7; no clear D gene. Specimen: PBMCs or a T cell subset sorted from them (not recorded which). The origin of this receptor is a man aged 18 to 30 who had mild COVID-19 (a few samples of this study predate the infection). Cell type and time point are not known. The CDR3 region is CATSQSYEQYF. In DNA form, the CDR3 reads TGTGCCACCAGTCAATCCTACGAGCAGTACTTC.